This TCR beta chain emerged from a study of blood T cells in healthy people across ages. Using a J-beta primer mix together with a sample-barcoded 5' primer, a second PCR was run for roughly 7 to 11 cycles. Each CDR3 protein gets one entry after TCRdb re-called the 5' RACE reads with MiXCR. The table includes 1.5 million to 2 million distinct CDR3 sequences, 40% to 55% detected once. Germline V gene data show CDR1 as DFQATT and CDR2 as SNEGSKA (reference sequence). V was pared by 0 bases and J by 6 bases, with 14 bases between. The CDR3 sequence is 15 residues long. Study-wide results and caveats: Diversity was higher, and naive CD4+ cells more numerous, in long-lived donors than in aged donors.

Peripheral blood from each donor was collected in a volume of approximately 9.5 milliliters. As concerns this clonotype: Antigen unknown.

Sequencing was performed on blood. This chain joins TRBV20-1 and TRBJ1-4; perhaps TRBD1 as D (5 bases). The TCR originated in a woman aged 40 to 50 in good health. CDR3 region: CSARDPGTPHEKLFF. In DNA form, the CDR3 reads TGCAGTGCTAGAGATCCGGGGACCCCTCATGAAAAACTGTTTTTT.